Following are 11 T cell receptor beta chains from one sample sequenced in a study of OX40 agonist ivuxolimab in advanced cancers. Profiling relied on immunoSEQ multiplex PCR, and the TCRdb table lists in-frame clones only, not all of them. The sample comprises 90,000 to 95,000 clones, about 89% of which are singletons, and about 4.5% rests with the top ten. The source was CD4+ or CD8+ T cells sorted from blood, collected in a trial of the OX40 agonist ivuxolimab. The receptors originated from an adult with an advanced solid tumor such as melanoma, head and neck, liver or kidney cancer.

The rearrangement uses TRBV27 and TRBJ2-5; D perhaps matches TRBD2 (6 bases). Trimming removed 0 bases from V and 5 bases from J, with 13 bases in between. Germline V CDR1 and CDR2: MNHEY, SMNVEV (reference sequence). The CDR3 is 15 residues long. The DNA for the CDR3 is TGTGCCAGCAGTTTATCTCGGGGGAGAGGGGAGACCCAGTACTTC. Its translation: CASSLSRGRGETQYF.

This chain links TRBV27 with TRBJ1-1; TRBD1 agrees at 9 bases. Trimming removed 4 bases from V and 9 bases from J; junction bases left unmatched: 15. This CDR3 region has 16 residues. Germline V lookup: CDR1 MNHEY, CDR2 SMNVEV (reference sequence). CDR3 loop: CASSSQEGTGIVKAFF. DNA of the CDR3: TGTGCCAGCAGTTCCCAAGAGGGGACAGGGATAGTAAAAGCTTTCTTT.

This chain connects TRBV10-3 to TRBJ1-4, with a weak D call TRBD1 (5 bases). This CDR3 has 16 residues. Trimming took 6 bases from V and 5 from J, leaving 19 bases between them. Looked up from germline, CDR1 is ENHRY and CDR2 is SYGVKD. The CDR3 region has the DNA TGTGCCATCAGGGAGGGGAATCTCAACCTAAATGAAAAACTGTTTTTT. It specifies CAIREGNLNLNEKLFF.

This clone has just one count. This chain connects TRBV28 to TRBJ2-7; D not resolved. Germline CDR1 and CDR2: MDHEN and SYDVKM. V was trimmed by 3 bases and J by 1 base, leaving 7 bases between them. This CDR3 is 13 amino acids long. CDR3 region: CASSFQGSYEQYF. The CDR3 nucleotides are TGTGCCAGCAGTTTTCAAGGGTCCTACGAGCAGTACTTC.

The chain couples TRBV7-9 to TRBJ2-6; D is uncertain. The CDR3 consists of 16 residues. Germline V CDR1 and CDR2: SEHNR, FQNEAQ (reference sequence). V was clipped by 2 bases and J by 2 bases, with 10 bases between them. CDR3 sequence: CASSLQAPPGANVLTF. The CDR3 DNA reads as TGTGCCAGCAGCTTACAGGCTCCTCCTGGGGCCAACGTCCTGACTTTC.

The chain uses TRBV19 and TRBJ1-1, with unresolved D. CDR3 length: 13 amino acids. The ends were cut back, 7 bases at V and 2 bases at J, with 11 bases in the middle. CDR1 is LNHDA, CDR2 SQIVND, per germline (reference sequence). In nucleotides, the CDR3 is TGTGCCAGTACCTGGACGGACAACACTGAAGCTTTCTTT. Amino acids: CASTWTDNTEAFF. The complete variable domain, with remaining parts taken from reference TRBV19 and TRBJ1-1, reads DGGITQSPKYLFRKEGQNVTLSCEQNLNHDAMYWYRQDPGQGLRLIYYSQIVNDFQKGDIAEGYSVSREKKESFPLTVTSAQKNPTAFYLCASTWTDNTEAFFGQGTRLTVV.

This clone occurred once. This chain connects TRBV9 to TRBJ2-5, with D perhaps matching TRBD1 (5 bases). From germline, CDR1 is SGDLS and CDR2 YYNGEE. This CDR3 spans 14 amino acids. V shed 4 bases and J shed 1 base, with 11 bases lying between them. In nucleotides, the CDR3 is TGTGCCAGCAGCATATCGACAGCCCAAGAGACCCAGTACTTC. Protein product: CASSISTAQETQYF.

CDR3 DNA sequence: TGTGCCAGCAGTCTACGGACTACCTACGAGCAGTACTTC. This gives the protein CASSLRTTYEQYF. The rearrangement links TRBV27 to TRBJ2-7; maybe TRBD2 (6 bases). This CDR3 has 13 amino acids. Germline assignment: CDR1 MNHEY and CDR2 SMNVEV (reference sequence). V gave up 5 bases and J gave up 2 bases, with 10 bases separating them.

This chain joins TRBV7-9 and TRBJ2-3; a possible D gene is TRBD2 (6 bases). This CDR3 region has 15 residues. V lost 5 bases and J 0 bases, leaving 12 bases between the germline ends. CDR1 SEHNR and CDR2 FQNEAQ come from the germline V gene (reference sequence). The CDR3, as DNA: TGTGCCAGCAGCCCTACGCTAGCGAGCACAGATACGCAGTATTTT. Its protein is CASSPTLASTDTQYF.

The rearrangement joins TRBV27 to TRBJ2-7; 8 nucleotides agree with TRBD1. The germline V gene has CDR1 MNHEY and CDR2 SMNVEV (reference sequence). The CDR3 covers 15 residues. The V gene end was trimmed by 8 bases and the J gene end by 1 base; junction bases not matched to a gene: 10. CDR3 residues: CASGVSGTGSYEQYF. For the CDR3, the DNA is TGTGCCAGCGGGGTCTCCGGGACAGGATCCTACGAGCAGTACTTC.

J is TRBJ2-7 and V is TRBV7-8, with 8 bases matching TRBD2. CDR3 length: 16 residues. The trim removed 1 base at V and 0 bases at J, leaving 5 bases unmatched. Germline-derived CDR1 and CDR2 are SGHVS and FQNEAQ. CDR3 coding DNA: TGTGCCAGCAGCTTAGATCCTAGCGGGCTCTCCTACGAGCAGTACTTC. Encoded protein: CASSLDPSGLSYEQYF.